This entry concerns a single T cell receptor beta chain. The antigen remains undetermined. The germline gene is not matched at one end of the junction; a read error may be the cause. This sample was taken from a study of T-cell memory formation after mild COVID-19. Study-wide results and caveats: There was a balanced CD4/CD8 profile in clones contracting day 15 to 85, and later expanders leaned CD4+. Cross-reactive memory seemingly joined, as some responding clones were found in pre-infection memory.

The CDR3 consists of 15 residues. From germline, CDR1 is SGHDT and CDR2 YYEEEE. A single record per CDR3 protein comes from TCRdb applying MiXCR to the 5' RACE reads. The sample records just under 350,000 distinct CDR3 sequences, 10% to 15% being singletons. The sequenced sample was PBMCs or a T cell subset sorted from them (not recorded which). The sequence came from a man aged 18 to 30 who had mild COVID-19 (a few samples of this study predate the infection). Cell type and time point are not known. The J gene is TRBJ2-3, the V gene TRBV5-6, with D possibly called TRBD1 or TRBD2 (5 bases each). CDR3 sequence (DNA): TGTGCCACCAGCTTGGCGACAGCCCAGCGGGATACGCAGTATTTT. It codes for CATSLATAQRDTQYF.